The 20 T cell receptor beta chains in this list originate from one sample, sequenced in a study of CD8 T cells in ankylosing spondylitis. Via MiXCR, TCRdb re-called the 5' RACE reads, giving one row per CDR3 protein. The table includes 190,000 or so distinct CDR3 sequences, about 13% detected once. The material sequenced was blood, either unsorted or a sorted T cell fraction (not recorded which). These receptors were obtained from a male donor with ankylosing spondylitis or in good health (not recorded which).

The V call is TRBV12-3 or TRBV12-4, the J call TRBJ2-7, with D perhaps matching TRBD1 or TRBD2 (5 bases each). The CDR3 sequence is 13 residues long. The V end lost 5 bases, the J end lost 9 bases, and 17 bases lay between the germline ends. CDR3 loop: CASSPGTIGGQYF. DNA of the CDR3: TGTGCCAGCAGTCCAGGGACCATTGGGGGGCAGTACTTC.

This chain links TRBV12-5 with TRBJ1-5; no firm D call. Germline V gene sequence: CDR1 LGHNT, CDR2 FRNRAP. Trimming left V 3 bases short and J 4 bases short, with 7 bases between. This CDR3 is 13 amino acids long. CDR3 sequence reads: CASGLTVNQPQHF. The CDR3 bases are TGTGCTAGTGGTTTAACAGTAAATCAGCCCCAGCATTTT.

The chain recombines TRBV20-1 with TRBJ2-1, with 8 bases that match TRBD1. Trimming cost V 5 bases and J 5 bases; bases outside gene matches: 14. Germline-derived CDR1 and CDR2 are DFQATT and SNEGSKA (reference sequence). The CDR3 totals 16 residues. DNA of the CDR3: TGCAGTGCTCGTTCAGGGGGCGCATCATTCCACAATGAGCAGTTCTTC. This sequence encodes CSARSGGASFHNEQFF.

There are a few counts of this clonotype. The chain links TRBV11-3 to TRBJ1-1; D is ambiguous. CDR3 length: 11 residues. Germline lookup yields CDR1 SGHNT and CDR2 YENEEA. The germline V and J ends were trimmed by 5 bases and 7 bases, with 8 bases remaining between them. The CDR3 is CASSPGYEAFF. DNA of the CDR3: TGTGCCAGCAGCCCGGGGTATGAAGCTTTCTTT.

The rearrangement joins TRBV5-1 to TRBJ2-5; possibly TRBD1 or TRBD2 for D (5 bases each). Trimming left V 5 bases short and J 5 bases short, with 22 bases between. Germline loops: CDR1 SGHRS, CDR2 YFSETQ. CDR3 size: 16 residues. CDR3 DNA sequence: TGCGCCAGCAGGGGGGAAATGCCTCTTGTTATGGAGACCCAGTACTTC. Its protein is CASRGEMPLVMETQYF.

The rearrangement joins TRBV7-9 to TRBJ2-7; 10 bases align to TRBD2. Germline values: CDR1 SEHNR, CDR2 FQNEAQ (reference sequence). V was clipped by 1 base and J by 6 bases; unmatched bases: 9. CDR3 size: 16 residues. The chain's CDR3 is CASSLGEAGGPREQYF. The DNA of the CDR3 is TGTGCCAGCAGCTTAGGGGAAGCGGGAGGGCCCCGCGAGCAGTACTTC.

This clonotype has a count of ten or more. The chain has TRBV12-3 or TRBV12-4 and TRBJ2-1; 8 bases line up with TRBD1. The CDR3 spans 16 residues. The V segment lost 4 bases and the J segment 3 bases; nucleotides outside the gene matches: 8. The CDR3 DNA follows: TGTGCCAGCAGTTCCTTCGGACAGGGTAACTACAATGAGCAGTTCTTC. Translating gives CASSSFGQGNYNEQFF.

This clonotype was counted ten times or more. The chain has TRBV12-3 or TRBV12-4 and TRBJ2-3; D may be TRBD2 (5 bases). This CDR3 is 13 amino acids long. Trimming took off 6 bases at V and 3 bases at J, with 10 bases between the two ends. The CDR3 loop is CASSGLGTDTQYF. CDR3 DNA: TGTGCCAGCAGCGGACTCGGGACAGATACGCAGTATTTT.

The chain has TRBV7-9 and TRBJ2-3; TRBD1 matches 9 bases. Germline assignment: CDR1 SEHNR and CDR2 FQNEAQ (reference sequence). This CDR3 contains 14 residues. Losses at the gene ends were 5 bases for V and 4 bases for J; bases not matched to a gene: 4. The CDR3 DNA follows: TGTGCCAGCAGCCGGCGGACAGGGGCAGATACGCAGTATTTT. The encoded protein is CASSRRTGADTQYF.

The chain is built from TRBV20-1 and TRBJ2-1, with no clear D. Germline V gene lookup returns CDR1 DFQATT and CDR2 SNEGSKA (reference sequence). Trimming cost V 4 bases and J 3 bases, with 10 bases left between them. The CDR3 has 13 amino acids. CDR3 loop: CSATTPDYNEQFF. CDR3 nucleotide sequence: TGCAGTGCTACCACCCCGGACTACAATGAGCAGTTCTTC.

The chain combines TRBV10-3 with TRBJ2-5; 10 nucleotides line up with TRBD2. The germline V gene encodes CDR1 ENHRY and CDR2 SYGVKD. This CDR3 contains 13 residues. Trimming at V came to 4 bases and at J to 5 bases, leaving 1 base not matched to a gene. The DNA of the CDR3 is TGTGCCATCAGTGCTAGCGGGAGCGAGACCCAGTACTTC. Translation gives CAISASGSETQYF.

Ten or more counts support this clonotype. This sequence joins TRBV25-1 and TRBJ2-1; possible D gene TRBD2, 6 bases. Germline CDR1 MGHDK, CDR2 SYGVNS. The CDR3 runs to 14 residues. Trimming cost V 2 bases and J 10 bases, with 15 bases left between them. The CDR3 sequence: CASSELAEGREQFF. The CDR3 region has the DNA TGTGCCAGCAGTGAACTCGCGGAGGGGCGGGAGCAGTTCTTC.

This clonotype showed up many times. The chain recombines TRBV2 with TRBJ2-2, with 13 bases that match TRBD2. The CDR3 runs 15 residues. Trimming took 8 bases from V and 7 from J; bases not matched to a gene: 7. Germline V lookup: CDR1 SNHLY, CDR2 FYNNEI. Here the CDR3 DNA reads TGTGCCAGCGGTGGACTAGCGGGAGAGAACGGGGAGCTGTTTTTT. Translation gives CASGGLAGENGELFF.

This clonotype was counted between two and nine times. V is TRBV7-6 and J is TRBJ2-5; TRBD1 or TRBD2 may be the D gene (5 bases each). There are 16 residues in the CDR3. The V end lost 5 bases, the J end lost 3 bases, and 19 bases lay between the germline ends. Germline V lookup: CDR1 SGHVS, CDR2 FNYEAQ. The CDR3 reads CASSNPTGAGEETQYF. The CDR3 DNA reads TGTGCCAGCAGCAACCCTACCGGGGCTGGTGAAGAGACCCAGTACTTC.

The V and J genes are TRBV6-1 and TRBJ2-7, with D unresolved. CDR1 is MNHNS and CDR2 is SASEGT in the germline V gene. V was pared by 8 bases and J by 2 bases, with 13 bases between. The CDR3 has 13 amino acids. DNA for the CDR3: TGTGCCAGCGAAGAACTCGGAACCTACGAGCAGTACTTC. Translating gives CASEELGTYEQYF.

This chain uses TRBV7-9 with TRBJ2-5; possibly TRBD1 or TRBD2 for D (6 bases each). The CDR3 has 16 residues. The V gene's germline CDR1 is SEHNR and CDR2 FQNEAQ (reference sequence). V was shortened by 1 base and J by 5 bases, with 17 bases between the two germline ends. CDR3 sequence reads: CASSLGPTGARETQYF. The CDR3 nucleotides read TGTGCCAGCAGCTTAGGCCCTACGGGGGCGAGGGAGACCCAGTACTTC.

This clonotype has ten or more counts. The rearrangement links TRBV12-3 or TRBV12-4 to TRBJ2-2; unclear D gene. CDR3 length: 11 residues. Deletions cut 5 bases from V and 6 bases from J, with 4 bases between. The CDR3 bases are TGTGCCAGCAGTGATCCCGGGGAGCTGTTTTTT. It encodes CASSDPGELFF.

This clonotype was found a few times. The chain has TRBV3-1 and TRBJ2-5, with TRBD2 identical over 7 bases. V trimming: 4 bases; J trimming: 0 bases; junction bases outside the gene matches: 11. The CDR3 spans 17 residues. Germline CDR1 is LGHDT and CDR2 is YNNKEL (reference sequence). The chain's CDR3 is CASSPGVSGQYQETQYF. Written as DNA, the CDR3 is TGTGCCAGCAGCCCTGGCGTTAGCGGGCAGTACCAAGAGACCCAGTACTTC.

The rearrangement joins TRBV9 to TRBJ1-5; D gene ambiguous. The CDR3 totals 15 residues. V lost 0 bases, J lost 0 bases, and 7 bases lay in between. Germline V gives CDR1 SGDLS, CDR2 YYNGEE. The chain's CDR3 is CASSVGILSNQPQHF. DNA for the CDR3: TGTGCCAGCAGCGTAGGAATTCTTAGCAATCAGCCCCAGCATTTT. Variable domain in full (rest from reference TRBV9 and TRBJ1-5): DSGVTQTPKHLITATGQRVTLRCSPRSGDLSVYWYQQSLDQGLQFLIQYYNGEERAKGNILERFSAQQFPDLHSELNLSSLELGDSALYFCASSVGILSNQPQHFGDGTRLSIL.

The chain recombines TRBV10-2 with TRBJ1-1; D unclear. The CDR3 has 12 amino acids. V was cut by 6 bases and J by 3 bases, with 8 bases left in between. Germline loops: CDR1 WSHSY, CDR2 SAAADI. The CDR3 here is CASSNSHTEAFF. DNA of the CDR3: TGCGCCAGCAGCAACAGTCACACTGAAGCTTTCTTT.